These T cell receptor beta chains were read from a single sample in a study of blood T cell repertoires in COVID-19. TCRdb keeps only in-frame clones here, not all; method: immunoSEQ multiplex PCR. The table records approximately 140,000 clones, 75% to 90% of them present only once. Material for sequencing was PBMCs or T cells enriched from blood (not recorded which). These receptors were taken from a woman between 50 and 59 years old who had recovered from COVID-19. CDR3s include the opening cysteine and the closing phenylalanine or tryptophan. D genes are given only for firm matches. Where a row states a size, it is once, few, many or the class of an expanded clone; other rows omit it.

v_gene: TRBV19
abundance: -
d_gene: -
j_gene: TRBJ1-5
CDR3nt: TGTGCCAGTAGTATTTCCAGGAGCAATCAGCCCCAGCATTTT
CDR3aa: CASSISRSNQPQHF

v_gene: TRBV19
abundance: -
d_gene: -
j_gene: TRBJ2-4
CDR3nt: TGTGCCAGTAGTCCCGGGGTAGGAGGGGAAGCCAAAAACATTCAGTACTTC
CDR3aa: CASSPGVGGEAKNIQYF

v_gene: TRBV18
abundance: -
d_gene: TRBD2
j_gene: TRBJ2-7
CDR3nt: TGTGCCAGCTCACCACCCCTAGCGGCAATCATACTCTACGAGCAGTACTTC
CDR3aa: CASSPPLAAIILYEQYF

v_gene: TRBV27
abundance: -
d_gene: -
j_gene: TRBJ2-7
CDR3nt: TGTGCCAGCCTAACGGCCGTCGACGGAGCTGAATCGACCGAGCAGTACTTC
CDR3aa: CASLTAVDGAESTEQYF

v_gene: TRBV9
abundance: once
d_gene: -
j_gene: TRBJ1-6
CDR3nt: TGTGCCAGCAGCGTAAGGCGGGAGAATTCACCCCTCCACTTT
CDR3aa: CASSVRRENSPLHF

v_gene: TRBV6-2/TRBV6-3
abundance: -
d_gene: TRBD1
j_gene: TRBJ1-5
CDR3nt: TGTGCCAGCAGCACCGACAGGGAACCCAATCAGCCCCAGCATTTT
CDR3aa: CASSTDREPNQPQHF

v_gene: TRBV30
abundance: -
d_gene: TRBD1
j_gene: TRBJ2-1
CDR3nt: TGTGCCTGGACGAGACAGGGGGCCAATGAGCAGTTCTTC
CDR3aa: CAWTRQGANEQFF

v_gene: TRBV5-1
abundance: -
d_gene: -
j_gene: TRBJ1-3
CDR3nt: TGCGCCAGCTACAACACAGGGACCCCTGGAAACACCATATATTTT
CDR3aa: CASYNTGTPGNTIYF

v_gene: TRBV7-2
abundance: -
d_gene: TRBD1
j_gene: TRBJ1-2
CDR3nt: TGTGCCAGCAGCTTAGACAGGGGAGGCTATGGCTACACCTTC
CDR3aa: CASSLDRGGYGYTF

v_gene: TRBV21-1
abundance: -
d_gene: -
j_gene: TRBJ2-7
CDR3nt: TGTGCCAGCGGCGGAGACAGGGACCACGAGCAGTACTTC
CDR3aa: CASGGDRDHEQYF

v_gene: TRBV4-3
abundance: -
d_gene: -
j_gene: TRBJ1-6
CDR3nt: TGCGCCAGCAGCCAAGATCCGGGGTCCTATAATTCACCCCTCCACTTT
CDR3aa: CASSQDPGSYNSPLHF

v_gene: TRBV19
abundance: -
d_gene: -
j_gene: TRBJ2-3
CDR3nt: TGTGCCAGTAGTCCGGGCGGGACAGATACGCAGTATTTT
CDR3aa: CASSPGGTDTQYF

v_gene: TRBV7-2
abundance: -
d_gene: TRBD2
j_gene: TRBJ2-7
CDR3nt: TGTGCCAGCAGCTTAGGAGCGGGGGGGCCCTACGAGCAGTACTTC
CDR3aa: CASSLGAGGPYEQYF

v_gene: TRBV15
abundance: -
d_gene: TRBD2
j_gene: TRBJ2-4
CDR3nt: TGTGCCACCAGCAGAGATCGGGGGGGCGTGGGAGCCAAAAACATTCAGTACTTC
CDR3aa: CATSRDRGGVGAKNIQYF

v_gene: TRBV20-1
abundance: few
d_gene: -
j_gene: TRBJ2-3
CDR3nt: TGCAGTGCTAGTACCACAACAGGGCCCCTAGATACGCAGTATTTT
CDR3aa: CSASTTTGPLDTQYF

v_gene: TRBV5-1
abundance: -
d_gene: -
j_gene: TRBJ1-1
CDR3nt: TGCGCCAGCAGCTTAGGGGCCGCGACCACTGAAGCTTTCTTT
CDR3aa: CASSLGAATTEAFF

v_gene: TRBV19
abundance: -
d_gene: -
j_gene: TRBJ1-5
CDR3nt: TGTGCCAGTAGTTGGGCAGAGAATCAGCCCCAGCATTTT
CDR3aa: CASSWAENQPQHF

v_gene: TRBV18
abundance: -
d_gene: TRBD2
j_gene: TRBJ2-7
CDR3nt: TGTGCCAGCTCGCCACCCGGACTAGCGCGGCAGTACTTC
CDR3aa: CASSPPGLARQYF

v_gene: TRBV7-2
abundance: -
d_gene: TRBD1
j_gene: TRBJ1-5
CDR3nt: TGTGCCAGCAGCTATAACTCCGGGACAGGGGCCAGCCAGCCCCAGCATTTT
CDR3aa: CASSYNSGTGASQPQHF

v_gene: TRBV10-2
abundance: once
d_gene: TRBD2
j_gene: TRBJ2-7
CDR3nt: TGCGCCAGCAGTGATAGACTAGCGGTTCTCTACGAGCAGTACTTC
CDR3aa: CASSDRLAVLYEQYF

v_gene: TRBV5-1
abundance: -
d_gene: -
j_gene: TRBJ2-7
CDR3nt: TGCGCCAGCAGCTTGTCAGGATACGAGCAGTACTTC
CDR3aa: CASSLSGYEQYF

v_gene: TRBV4-2
abundance: -
d_gene: TRBD1
j_gene: TRBJ1-2
CDR3nt: TGTGCCAGCAGCCAACGATCAGGGGGGAATAACTATGGCTACACCTTC
CDR3aa: CASSQRSGGNNYGYTF

v_gene: TRBV10-2
abundance: -
d_gene: -
j_gene: TRBJ1-1
CDR3nt: TGCGCCAGCACGTCGCCGAGGACAGACACTGAAGCTTTCTTT
CDR3aa: CASTSPRTDTEAFF

v_gene: TRBV19
abundance: -
d_gene: TRBD1
j_gene: TRBJ2-7
CDR3nt: TGTGCCAGTAGTTCACGACAGGGACCTTACGAGCAGTACTTC
CDR3aa: CASSSRQGPYEQYF

v_gene: TRBV12-3/TRBV12-4
abundance: -
d_gene: TRBD1
j_gene: TRBJ1-2
CDR3nt: TGTGCCAGCACCCTAGGGGGCGCGAATGGCTACACCTTC
CDR3aa: CASTLGGANGYTF

v_gene: TRBV2
abundance: -
d_gene: TRBD2
j_gene: TRBJ2-1
CDR3nt: TGTGCCAGCAGTGAAGTACCGCCTCTAGCGGGGGTCTCCAATGAGCAGTTCTTC
CDR3aa: CASSEVPPLAGVSNEQFF

v_gene: TRBV7-8
abundance: -
d_gene: TRBD1
j_gene: TRBJ1-1
CDR3nt: TGTGCCAGCAGCCCAGGGGACAGCGAGATGAACACTGAAGCTTTCTTT
CDR3aa: CASSPGDSEMNTEAFF

v_gene: TRBV10-3
abundance: -
d_gene: -
j_gene: TRBJ2-1
CDR3nt: TGTGCCATCAGTAGCGGGGACACTTACAATGAGCAGTTCTTC
CDR3aa: CAISSGDTYNEQFF

v_gene: TRBV10-3
abundance: -
d_gene: TRBD1
j_gene: TRBJ1-4
CDR3nt: TGTGCCATCAGTGACCGGACAGGAGATAATGAAAAACTGTTTTTT
CDR3aa: CAISDRTGDNEKLFF

v_gene: TRBV6-2/TRBV6-3
abundance: -
d_gene: TRBD2
j_gene: TRBJ2-2
CDR3nt: TGTGCCAGCAGTTCGGGTACAGCGGGGCTGGACGGGGAGCTGTTTTTT
CDR3aa: CASSSGTAGLDGELFF

v_gene: TRBV2
abundance: -
d_gene: TRBD1
j_gene: TRBJ1-2
CDR3nt: TGTGCCAGCACGCTAGGACAGGGGGTAAACTATGGCTACACCTTC
CDR3aa: CASTLGQGVNYGYTF

v_gene: TRBV5-6
abundance: -
d_gene: -
j_gene: TRBJ2-3
CDR3nt: TGTGCCAGCAGCCTGGGACTTCGCACAGATACGCAGTATTTT
CDR3aa: CASSLGLRTDTQYF

v_gene: TRBV7-2
abundance: -
d_gene: TRBD1
j_gene: TRBJ1-5
CDR3nt: TGTGCCAGCAGCTTAGGGACAGGGAGCAATCAGCCCCAGCATTTT
CDR3aa: CASSLGTGSNQPQHF

v_gene: TRBV7-9
abundance: many
d_gene: TRBD1
j_gene: TRBJ1-3
CDR3nt: TGTGCCAGCAGCTCCACGGGGGCAGGGGGCCGTGTTGGAAACACCATATATTTT
CDR3aa: CASSSTGAGGRVGNTIYF

v_gene: TRBV15
abundance: -
d_gene: -
j_gene: TRBJ2-2
CDR3nt: TGTGCCACCAGCAGAGACCCGGGACTCAGGGCCGGGGAGCTGTTTTTT
CDR3aa: CATSRDPGLRAGELFF

v_gene: TRBV7-2
abundance: -
d_gene: -
j_gene: TRBJ2-1
CDR3nt: TGTGCCAGCAGCTTAGTTTTCCGCTCCTACAATGAGCAGTTCTTC
CDR3aa: CASSLVFRSYNEQFF

v_gene: TRBV19
abundance: -
d_gene: -
j_gene: TRBJ2-5
CDR3nt: TGTGCCAGTAGTATCGTTGGGGGGACAGAGACCCAGTACTTC
CDR3aa: CASSIVGGTETQYF

v_gene: TRBV7-3
abundance: -
d_gene: TRBD2
j_gene: TRBJ2-7
CDR3nt: TGTGCCAGCAGCCCTAGCGGCTCCTACGAGCAGTACTTC
CDR3aa: CASSPSGSYEQYF

v_gene: TRBV4-1
abundance: -
d_gene: -
j_gene: TRBJ2-7
CDR3nt: TGCGCCAGCAGCCTTACTCATACCTACGAGCAGTACTTC
CDR3aa: CASSLTHTYEQYF

v_gene: TRBV3-1/TRBV3-2
abundance: -
d_gene: TRBD2
j_gene: TRBJ2-6
CDR3nt: TGTGCCAGCAGCCAAGATGGGGAGGGGCCTGGGGCCAACGTCCTGACTTTC
CDR3aa: CASSQDGEGPGANVLTF

v_gene: TRBV24-1
abundance: -
d_gene: -
j_gene: TRBJ2-2
CDR3nt: TGTGCCACCAGTAGGGGGGGAGCCGGGGAGCTGTTTTTT
CDR3aa: CATSRGGAGELFF

v_gene: TRBV30
abundance: -
d_gene: -
j_gene: TRBJ1-6
CDR3nt: TGTGCCTGGAGTGATGAGAGATTCTATAATTCACCCCTCCACTTT
CDR3aa: CAWSDERFYNSPLHF

v_gene: TRBV4-1
abundance: -
d_gene: TRBD1
j_gene: TRBJ1-2
CDR3nt: TGCGCCAGCAACCAACCGACAGGGAACCCTAACTATGGCTACACCTTC
CDR3aa: CASNQPTGNPNYGYTF

v_gene: TRBV7-3
abundance: -
d_gene: -
j_gene: TRBJ2-1
CDR3nt: TGTGCCAGCAGCCCCGAGTCGTGGTCCCGGCAGTTCTTC
CDR3aa: CASSPESWSRQFF

v_gene: TRBV5-4
abundance: -
d_gene: TRBD1
j_gene: TRBJ1-1
CDR3nt: TGTGCCAGCAGCTTCGGGACAGAGAGGAACACTGAAGCTTTCTTT
CDR3aa: CASSFGTERNTEAFF

v_gene: TRBV27
abundance: once
d_gene: -
j_gene: TRBJ1-2
CDR3nt: TGTGCCAGCAGTACGACAGCTAACTATGGCTACACCTTC
CDR3aa: CASSTTANYGYTF

v_gene: TRBV3-1/TRBV3-2
abundance: -
d_gene: TRBD1
j_gene: TRBJ1-2
CDR3nt: TGTGCCAGCAGGGGACAAACGGGACAGGGGTCGGCCGGCTACACCTTC
CDR3aa: CASRGQTGQGSAGYTF

v_gene: TRBV5-1
abundance: -
d_gene: TRBD1
j_gene: TRBJ2-5
CDR3nt: TGCGCCAGCGGTCACCGGGACAGGGAGGTGGAGACCCAGTACTTC
CDR3aa: CASGHRDREVETQYF

v_gene: TRBV5-1
abundance: -
d_gene: -
j_gene: TRBJ1-6
CDR3nt: TGCGCCAGCAGCCGGGACACCAGGGATTCACCCCTCCACTTT
CDR3aa: CASSRDTRDSPLHF

v_gene: TRBV2
abundance: once
d_gene: -
j_gene: TRBJ2-7
CDR3nt: TGTGCCAGCACAAGCGGTTACTCCTACGAGCAGTACTTC
CDR3aa: CASTSGYSYEQYF

v_gene: TRBV9
abundance: -
d_gene: TRBD2
j_gene: TRBJ2-4
CDR3nt: TGTGCCAGCAGCGTAGCGGGGGGGCGGGAAAACATTCAGTACTTC
CDR3aa: CASSVAGGRENIQYF

v_gene: TRBV29-1
abundance: -
d_gene: TRBD2
j_gene: TRBJ2-1
CDR3nt: TGCAGCGTTGAAGGTAGCGGGGCATTGAGCTCCTACAATGAGCAGTTCTTC
CDR3aa: CSVEGSGALSSYNEQFF

v_gene: TRBV2
abundance: -
d_gene: -
j_gene: TRBJ2-3
CDR3nt: TGTGCCAGCAGTGAAATCCCCGGGGGCACAGATACGCAGTATTTT
CDR3aa: CASSEIPGGTDTQYF

v_gene: TRBV12-3/TRBV12-4
abundance: -
d_gene: TRBD2
j_gene: TRBJ2-5
CDR3nt: TGTGCCACCGCGGGAGGGACCCAGTACTTC
CDR3aa: CATAGGTQYF

v_gene: TRBV27
abundance: -
d_gene: TRBD1
j_gene: TRBJ1-2
CDR3nt: TGTGCCAGCAGACGGGAACAGGGGGCGGGGTATGGCTACACCTTC
CDR3aa: CASRREQGAGYGYTF

v_gene: TRBV7-2
abundance: few
d_gene: TRBD1
j_gene: TRBJ1-4
CDR3nt: TGTGCCAGCAGCTTGATTGGACAGGGGGCGCGGGGTGAAAAACTGTTTTTT
CDR3aa: CASSLIGQGARGEKLFF